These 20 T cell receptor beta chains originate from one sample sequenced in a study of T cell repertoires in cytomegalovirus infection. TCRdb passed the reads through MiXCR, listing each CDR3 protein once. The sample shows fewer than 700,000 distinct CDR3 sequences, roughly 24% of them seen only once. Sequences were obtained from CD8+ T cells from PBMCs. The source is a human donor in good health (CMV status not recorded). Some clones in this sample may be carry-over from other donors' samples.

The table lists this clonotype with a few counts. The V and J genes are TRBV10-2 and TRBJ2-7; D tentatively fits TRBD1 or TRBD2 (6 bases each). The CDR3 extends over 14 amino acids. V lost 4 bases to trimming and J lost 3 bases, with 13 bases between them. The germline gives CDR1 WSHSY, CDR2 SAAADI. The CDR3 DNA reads TGCGCCAGCAGTGGACGGGGGCTCCTCTACGAGCAGTACTTC. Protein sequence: CASSGRGLLYEQYF.

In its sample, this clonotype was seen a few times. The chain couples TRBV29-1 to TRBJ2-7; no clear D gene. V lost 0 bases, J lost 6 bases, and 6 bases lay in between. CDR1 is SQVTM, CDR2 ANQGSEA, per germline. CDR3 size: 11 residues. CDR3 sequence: CSVEDWSEQYV. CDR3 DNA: TGCAGCGTTGAAGATTGGAGCGAGCAGTACGTC.

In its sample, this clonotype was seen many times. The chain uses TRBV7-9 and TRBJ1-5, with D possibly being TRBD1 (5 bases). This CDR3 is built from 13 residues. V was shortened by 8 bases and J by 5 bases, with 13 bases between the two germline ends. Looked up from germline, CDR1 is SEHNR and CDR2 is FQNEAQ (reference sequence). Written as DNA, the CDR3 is TGTGCCAGCGGGGCAGCCTTTGATCAGCCCCAGCATTTT. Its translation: CASGAAFDQPQHF. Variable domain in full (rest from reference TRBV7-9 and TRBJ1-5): DTGVSQNPRHKITKRGQNVTFRCDPISEHNRLYWYRQTLGQGPEFLTYFQNEAQLEKSRLLSDRFSAERPKGSFSTLEIQRTEQGDSAMYLCASGAAFDQPQHFGDGTRLSIL.

The CDR3: CSVWDSHSYEQYF. CDR3 DNA: TGCAGCGTTTGGGACAGCCACTCCTACGAGCAGTACTTC. The genes are TRBV29-1 and TRBJ2-7, with 7 positions matching TRBD1. Germline values: CDR1 SQVTM, CDR2 ANQGSEA. With 5 bases clipped from V and 0 bases from J, the junction kept 4 bases outside the gene matches. This CDR3 region has 13 residues.

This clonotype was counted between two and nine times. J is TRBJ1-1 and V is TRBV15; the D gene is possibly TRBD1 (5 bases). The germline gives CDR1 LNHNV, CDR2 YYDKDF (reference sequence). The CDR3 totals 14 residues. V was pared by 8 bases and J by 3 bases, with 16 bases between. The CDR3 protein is CATAAVGAHTEAFF. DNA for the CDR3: TGTGCCACCGCTGCGGTAGGGGCGCACACTGAAGCTTTCTTT.

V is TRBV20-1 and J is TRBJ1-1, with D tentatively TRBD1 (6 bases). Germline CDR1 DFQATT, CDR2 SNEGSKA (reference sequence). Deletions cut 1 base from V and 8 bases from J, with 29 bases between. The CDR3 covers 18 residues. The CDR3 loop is CSARGTTLGTLLVSEAFF. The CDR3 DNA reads TGCAGTGCTAGAGGGACAACACTCGGGACACTCTTGGTGTCGGAAGCTTTCTTT.

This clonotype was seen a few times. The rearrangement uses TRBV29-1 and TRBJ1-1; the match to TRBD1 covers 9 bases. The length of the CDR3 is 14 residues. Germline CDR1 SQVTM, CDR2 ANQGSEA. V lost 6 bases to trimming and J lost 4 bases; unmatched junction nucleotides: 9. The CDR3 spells CSVQRGDRATEAFF. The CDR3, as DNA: TGCAGCGTCCAACGAGGGGACAGGGCCACTGAAGCTTTCTTT.

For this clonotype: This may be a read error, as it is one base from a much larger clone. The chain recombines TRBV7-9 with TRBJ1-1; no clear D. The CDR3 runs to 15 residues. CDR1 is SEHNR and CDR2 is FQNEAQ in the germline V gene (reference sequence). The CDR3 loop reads CASSLAEGLNTDAFF. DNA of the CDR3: TGTGCCAGCAGCTTGGCAGAAGGATTGAACACTGATGCTTTCTTT. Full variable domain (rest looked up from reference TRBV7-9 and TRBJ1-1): DTGVSQNPRHKITKRGQNVTFRCDPISEHNRLYWYRQTLGQGPEFLTYFQNEAQLEKSRLLSDRFSAERPKGSFSTLEIQRTEQGDSAMYLCASSLAEGLNTDAFFGQGTRLTVV.

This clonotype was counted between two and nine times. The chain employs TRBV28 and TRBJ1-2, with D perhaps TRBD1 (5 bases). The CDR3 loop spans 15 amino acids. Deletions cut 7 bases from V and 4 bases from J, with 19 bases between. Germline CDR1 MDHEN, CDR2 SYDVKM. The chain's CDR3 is CASTPTGGGVYGYTF. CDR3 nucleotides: TGTGCCAGCACCCCTACCGGGGGGGGAGTCTATGGCTACACCTTC.

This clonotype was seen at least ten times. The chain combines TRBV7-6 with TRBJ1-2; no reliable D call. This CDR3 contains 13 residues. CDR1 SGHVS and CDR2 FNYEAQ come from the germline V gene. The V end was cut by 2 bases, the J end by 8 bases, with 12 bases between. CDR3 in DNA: TGTGCCAGCAGCTTAAGGACCATTGACGGCTACACCTTC. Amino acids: CASSLRTIDGYTF. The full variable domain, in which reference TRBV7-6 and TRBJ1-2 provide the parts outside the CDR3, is GAGVSQSPRYKVTKRGQDVALRCDPISGHVSLYWYRQALGQGPEFLTYFNYEAQQDKSGLPNDRFSAERPEGSISTLTIQRTEQRDSAMYRCASSLRTIDGYTFGSGTRLTVV.

CDR3 nucleotide sequence: TGTGCCAGCCGCACCGGGACAGGGGCCTACGAGCAGTACTTC. It codes for CASRTGTGAYEQYF. The V call is TRBV11-1, the J call TRBJ2-7, with TRBD1 matching 10 bases. The CDR3 is 14 residues long. The junction had 6 bases not matched to a gene; V was cut back by 8 bases and J by 2 bases. Per the germline V gene, CDR1 is SGHAT and CDR2 is FQDESV (reference sequence).

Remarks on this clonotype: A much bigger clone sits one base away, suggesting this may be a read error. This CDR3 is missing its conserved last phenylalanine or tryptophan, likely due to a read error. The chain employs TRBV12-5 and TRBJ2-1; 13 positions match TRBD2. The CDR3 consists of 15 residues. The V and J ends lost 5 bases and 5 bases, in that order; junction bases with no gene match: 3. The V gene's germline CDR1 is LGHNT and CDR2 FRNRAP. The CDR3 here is CASGTSGGGDNEQFC. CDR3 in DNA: TGTGCTAGTGGTACTAGCGGGGGGGGAGACAATGAGCAGTTCTGC.

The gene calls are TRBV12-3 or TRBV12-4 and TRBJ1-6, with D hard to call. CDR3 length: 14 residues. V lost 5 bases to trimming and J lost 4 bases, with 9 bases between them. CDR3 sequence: CASSRGLYNSPLHF. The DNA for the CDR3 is TGTGCCAGCAGTCGGGGTCTGTATAATTCACCCCTCCACTTT.

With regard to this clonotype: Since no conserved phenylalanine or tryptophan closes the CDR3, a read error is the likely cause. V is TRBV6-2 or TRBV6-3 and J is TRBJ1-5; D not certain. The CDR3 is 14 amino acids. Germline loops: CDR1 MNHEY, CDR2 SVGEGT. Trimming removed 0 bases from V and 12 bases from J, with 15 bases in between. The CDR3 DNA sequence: TGTGCCAGCAGTTACTCTAATGGTCTGAGAAGCCAGCATTCT. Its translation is CASSYSNGLRSQHS.

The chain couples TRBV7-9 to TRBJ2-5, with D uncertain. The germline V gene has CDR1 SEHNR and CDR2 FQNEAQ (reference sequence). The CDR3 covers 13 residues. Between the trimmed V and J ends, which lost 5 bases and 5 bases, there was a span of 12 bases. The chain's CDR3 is CASSDVGPETQYF. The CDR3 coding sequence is TGTGCCAGCAGCGATGTTGGGCCGGAGACCCAGTACTTC.

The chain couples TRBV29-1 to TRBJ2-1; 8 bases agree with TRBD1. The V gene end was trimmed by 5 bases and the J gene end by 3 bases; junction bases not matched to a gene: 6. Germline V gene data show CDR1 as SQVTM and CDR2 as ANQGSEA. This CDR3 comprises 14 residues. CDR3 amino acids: CSVCLQGVYNEQFF. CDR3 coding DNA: TGCAGCGTTTGTTTACAGGGGGTCTACAATGAGCAGTTCTTC.

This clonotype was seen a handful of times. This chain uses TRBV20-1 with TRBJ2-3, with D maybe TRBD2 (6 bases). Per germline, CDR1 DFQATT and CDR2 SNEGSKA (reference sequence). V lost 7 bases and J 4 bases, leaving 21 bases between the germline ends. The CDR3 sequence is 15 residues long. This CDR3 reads CSGLVLEEGPDTQYF. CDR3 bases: TGCAGTGGACTAGTACTGGAAGAGGGCCCAGATACGCAGTATTTT.

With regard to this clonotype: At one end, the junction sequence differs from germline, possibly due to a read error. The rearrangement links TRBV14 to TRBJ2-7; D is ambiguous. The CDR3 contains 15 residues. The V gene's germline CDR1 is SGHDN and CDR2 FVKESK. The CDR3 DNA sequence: TGTGCCAGCAGCCAAAGAGGTGGGGTCTCCCACGAGCAGTACTTC. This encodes CASSQRGGVSHEQYF.

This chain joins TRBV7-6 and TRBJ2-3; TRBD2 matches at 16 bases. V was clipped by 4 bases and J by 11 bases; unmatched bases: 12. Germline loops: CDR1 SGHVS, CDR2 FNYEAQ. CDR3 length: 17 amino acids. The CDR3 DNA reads TGTGCCAGCAGCTCCCCCGGGACTAGCGGGGGGGCGTGGGAGCAGTATTTT. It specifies CASSSPGTSGGAWEQYF.

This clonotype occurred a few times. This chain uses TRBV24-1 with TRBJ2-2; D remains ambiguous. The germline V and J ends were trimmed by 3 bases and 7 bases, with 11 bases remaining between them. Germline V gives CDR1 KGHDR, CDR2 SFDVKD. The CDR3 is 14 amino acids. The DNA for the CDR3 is TGTGCCACCAGTGATCTCCACGGATTCGGGGAGCTGTTTTTT. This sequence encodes CATSDLHGFGELFF.